This record looks at one TCR beta chain sequence and its context. This entry comes from a study of blood T cell repertoires in COVID-19. Study-wide background: Acute-phase and convalescent COVID-19 samples originated in the United States, Italy and Spain.

Germline CDR1 reads SGHDT; CDR2 reads YYEEEE. The CDR3 spans 12 residues. V dropped 2 bases and J dropped 10 bases, with 12 bases sitting between them. Only in-frame clones appear in the TCRdb table, and some are missing; sequencing was by immunoSEQ multiplex PCR. The sample has approximately 200,000 clones, approximately 92% seen once. This clonotype was obtained from a woman between 18 and 29 years old in a cohort exposed to, infected with or recovered from COVID-19 (not recorded which). Sample: PBMCs or T cells enriched from blood (not recorded which). This chain links TRBV5-6 with TRBJ1-1; no firm D call. The CDR3, as DNA: TGTGCCAGCAGCTTTGACGGGAGGGCAGCTTTCTTT. It codes for CASSFDGRAAFF.